This T cell receptor (beta chain) comes out of a study of CD8 T cells in ankylosing spondylitis. Study conclusions and caveats: A TCR beta motif made of 7 to 9 highly homologous variants seemed typical of ankylosing spondylitis blood. Peripheral blood held disease-linked clones only at relatively low frequency, and these were CD8+. Reportedly, matched ankylosing spondylitis synovial fluid was significantly enriched for disease-linked clones.

A note on this clonotype: The antigen is unknown.

As the method for making TCR beta libraries, quantitative 5'-RACE with molecular barcodes was used. Using its own MiXCR run on the 5' RACE reads, TCRdb lists one record per CDR3 protein. This sample yields 750,000 to 850,000 distinct CDR3 sequences, of which roughly 10% are seen a single time; approximately 0.51% belongs to the top ten. The specimen sequenced was blood, either unsorted or a sorted T cell fraction (not recorded which). The clonotype originates from a male donor with ankylosing spondylitis.

The CDR3, as DNA: TGTGCCAGCAGTAAGACTGACGTATACGAGCAGTACTTC. This translates into CASSKTDVYEQYF. V gene TRBV12-3 or TRBV12-4 combines with J gene TRBJ2-7; D uncertain. The CDR3 contains 13 residues. Trimming took 5 bases from V and 4 from J, leaving 12 bases between them.